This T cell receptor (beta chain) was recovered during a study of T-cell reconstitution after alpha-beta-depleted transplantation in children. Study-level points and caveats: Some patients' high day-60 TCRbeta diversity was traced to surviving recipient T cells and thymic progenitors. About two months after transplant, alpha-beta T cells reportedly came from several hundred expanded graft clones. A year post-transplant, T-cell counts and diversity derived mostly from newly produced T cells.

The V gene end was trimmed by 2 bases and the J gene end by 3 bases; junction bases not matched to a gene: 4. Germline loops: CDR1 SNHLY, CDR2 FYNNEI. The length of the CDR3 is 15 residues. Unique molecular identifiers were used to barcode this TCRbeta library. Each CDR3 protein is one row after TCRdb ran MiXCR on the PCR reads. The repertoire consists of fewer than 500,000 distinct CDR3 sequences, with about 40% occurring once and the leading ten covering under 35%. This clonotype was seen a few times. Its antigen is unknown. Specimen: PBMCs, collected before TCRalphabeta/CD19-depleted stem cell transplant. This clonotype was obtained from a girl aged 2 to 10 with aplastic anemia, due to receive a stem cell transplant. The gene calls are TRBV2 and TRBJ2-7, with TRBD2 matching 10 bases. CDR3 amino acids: CASSESLAGVYEQYF. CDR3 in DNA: TGTGCCAGCAGTGAAAGTCTAGCGGGAGTCTACGAGCAGTACTTC.